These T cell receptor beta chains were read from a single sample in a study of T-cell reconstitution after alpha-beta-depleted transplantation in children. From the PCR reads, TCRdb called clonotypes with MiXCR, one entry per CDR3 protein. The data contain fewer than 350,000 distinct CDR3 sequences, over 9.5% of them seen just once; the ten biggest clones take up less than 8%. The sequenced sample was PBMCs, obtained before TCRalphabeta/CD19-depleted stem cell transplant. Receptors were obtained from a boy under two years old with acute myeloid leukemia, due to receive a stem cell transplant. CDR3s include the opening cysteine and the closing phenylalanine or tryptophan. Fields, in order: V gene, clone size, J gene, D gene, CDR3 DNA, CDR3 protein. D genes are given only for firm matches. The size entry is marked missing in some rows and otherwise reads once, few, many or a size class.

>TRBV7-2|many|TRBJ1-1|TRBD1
TGTGCCAGCAGCTTAGCCCACAGGGGGGCCACTGAAGCTTTCTTT
CASSLAHRGATEAFF
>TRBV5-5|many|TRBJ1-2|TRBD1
TGTGCCAGCAGCTTGACGGACAGGGCGGGATACTATGGCTACACCTTC
CASSLTDRAGYYGYTF
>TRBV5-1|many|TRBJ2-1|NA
TGCGCCAGCAGCTTTGGGCAGGGGCAGGGCAATGAGCAGTTCTTC
CASSFGQGQGNEQFF
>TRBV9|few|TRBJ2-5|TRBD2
TGTGCCAGCAGCGTAGGCGGGAGCAAGGAGACCCAGTACTTC
CASSVGGSKETQYF
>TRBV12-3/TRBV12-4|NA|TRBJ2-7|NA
TGTGCCAGCAGCACGCTAGGGGGTTACGAGCAGTACTTC
CASSTLGGYEQYF
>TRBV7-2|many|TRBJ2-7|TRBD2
TGTGCCAGCAGCCCGGGACTAGCGAACGACGAGCAGTACTTC
CASSPGLANDEQYF
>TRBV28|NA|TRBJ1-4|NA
TGTGCCAGCAGTTTATCCGGCAGGGGTGGCGAAAAACTGTTTTTT
CASSLSGRGGEKLFF
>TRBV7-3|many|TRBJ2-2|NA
TGTGCCAGCAGCTCCGGACAGCCGTACACCGGGGAGCTGTTTTTT
CASSSGQPYTGELFF
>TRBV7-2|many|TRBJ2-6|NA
TGTGCCAGCAGCTTATTCGTGGGGCGGTTGGGGGCCAACGTCCTGACTTTC
CASSLFVGRLGANVLTF
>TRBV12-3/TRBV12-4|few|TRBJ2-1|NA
TGTGCCAGCAGTTCTGGACAGAATTACAATGAGCAGTTCTTC
CASSSGQNYNEQFF
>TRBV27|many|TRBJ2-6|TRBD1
TGTGCCACCACGGACAGGGCTGGGGCCAACGTCCTGACTTTC
CATTDRAGANVLTF
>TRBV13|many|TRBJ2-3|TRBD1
TGTGCCAGCAGCTTCCCGGGACAGGGGGGCACAGATACGCAGTATTTT
CASSFPGQGGTDTQYF
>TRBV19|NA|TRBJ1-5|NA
TGTGCCAGTAGTATGTACCGGGTAGGACAGCCCCAGCATTTT
CASSMYRVGQPQHF
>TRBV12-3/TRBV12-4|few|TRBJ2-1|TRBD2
TGTGCCAGCAGGTCTCTAGCGGGGGGGGGCAATGAGCAGTTCTTC
CASRSLAGGGNEQFF